This T cell receptor (beta chain) was identified in a study of cytomegalovirus exposure and HLA in healthy donors. About the research overall: It was reported in a later analysis that the same platform had been used for the 120 or so validation repertoires as for the roughly 700 first-cohort repertoires.

The repertoire was sequenced with immunoSEQ multiplex PCR; TCRdb's copy has only in-frame clones and lacks some. The data hold 95,000 to 120,000 clones, with around 95% observed a single time. The germline V and J ends were trimmed by 0 bases and 6 bases, with 14 bases remaining between them. Germline-derived CDR1 and CDR2 are SGHDT and YYEEEE. The length of the CDR3 is 15 residues. The clonotype was recovered from a woman aged 18-29 years in good health and CMV-seronegative. The sample consisted of PBMCs. The chain uses TRBV5-6 and TRBJ2-3, with D unclear. CDR3 sequence (DNA): TGTGCCAGCAGCTTGGGTTCGCGAGCGATGGATACGCAGTATTTT. It yields the protein CASSLGSRAMDTQYF.